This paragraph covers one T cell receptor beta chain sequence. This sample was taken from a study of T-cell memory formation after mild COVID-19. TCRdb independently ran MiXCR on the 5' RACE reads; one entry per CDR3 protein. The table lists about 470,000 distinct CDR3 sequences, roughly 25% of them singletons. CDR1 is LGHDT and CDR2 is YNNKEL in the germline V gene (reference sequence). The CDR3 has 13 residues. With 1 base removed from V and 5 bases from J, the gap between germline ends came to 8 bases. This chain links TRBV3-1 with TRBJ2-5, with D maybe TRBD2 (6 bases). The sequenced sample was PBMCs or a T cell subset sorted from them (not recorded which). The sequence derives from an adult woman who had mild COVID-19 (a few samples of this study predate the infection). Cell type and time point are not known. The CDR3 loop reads CASSQVLAETQYF. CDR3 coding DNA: TGTGCCAGCAGCCAAGTCCTAGCGGAGACCCAGTACTTC.